This TCR beta chain was sequenced during a study of T cells in tuberculosis (dated by TCRdb to 2016 to 2018). For the study in its entirety: In the study, CD1B tetramers and high-throughput TCR immunosequencing were combined to characterize T cells specific for the mycobacterial lipid antigen glucose monomycolate (GMM). IGRA-negative adolescents, IGRA-positive adolescents with latent tuberculosis and adults with active tuberculosis, about nine per group, were compared in a South African clinical cohort. What the authors observed across the whole study: Using GEM motif frequencies, a classifier achieved approximately 72% accuracy, whereas a classifier built on the diverse GMM-specific repertoire got to around 86% accuracy (AUROC more than 0.85). Active tuberculosis TCR-alpha repertoires showed smaller mean NN-distances to GMM-specific TCRs than IGRA-negative controls, suggesting clonal expansion of these TCRs. The smaller NN-distances were partly driven by shorter CDR3-alpha lengths in active tuberculosis patients, and the difference for TCR-beta did not reach statistical significance. Clinical samples were selected based on the availability of cryopreserved specimens, with adults included as active tuberculosis cases and adolescents included as controls.

Concerning this clone: This clone's antigen is unknown. It has no much larger one-base neighbor in the sample; base qualities were not kept.

V loses 0 bases, J loses 3 bases, and the germline ends lie 15 bases apart. Including the terminal cysteine and phenylalanine, the CDR3 comprises 16 residues. Kept here is only the CDR3 DNA, which spans 48 bases and is read in frame from base 1. Via the germline V gene, CDR1 is LGHNA and CDR2 YSLEER. At study entry, a tuberculin skin test and the QuantiFERON-TB GOLD In-Tube IGRA were used to screen adolescents for latent tuberculosis infection. Immunosequencing of unsorted cryopreserved PBMC covered, on average, roughly 93,000 T cells per clinical donor. Eleven high schools in the Worcester region of the Western Cape, South Africa, served as enrollment sites for adolescents aged 12 to 18 years. Ten adolescents infected with M. tuberculosis and about 10 uninfected adolescents were chosen and matched for age and sex. For the adolescents, PBMC were isolated by density centrifugation from freshly drawn heparinized blood and then cryopreserved.

The immunoSEQ multiplex PCR assay was used to generate TCR libraries, with TCR-beta and/or TCR-alpha/delta assays applied to each sample. The amplified TCR libraries were sequenced on the Illumina high-throughput platform. Concerning the study's data processing: Clustering and dimensionality reduction relied on pairwise TCRdist distances among GMM-specific receptors from T cells that were either sorted ex vivo or expanded in vitro. Each clinical repertoire was assigned a mean NN-distance score, defined as the average TCRdist to the nearest 10% of tetramer-positive reference sequences. GEM TCR motif frequency was computed as the fraction of unique TCRs matching known GEM sequences by V/J usage and CDR3 length. Active tuberculosis was classified by linear discriminant analysis with leave-one-out cross-validation, implemented in scikit-learn. TCRdb stores this immuneACCESS table with in-frame sequences only. Part of the clones is absent; in the studies checked, under half of the shortfall reflects unresolved V genes, and no reason is known for the rest. V and J calls plus clone size are reproduced from that table; the DNA served to infer D and trimming. The table for this sample lists fewer than 35,000 clones; roughly 95% of them were counted only once. Clones ranked in the top ten supply 2.4% of the sample.

This clonotype was obtained from a donor between 10 and 29 years old with latent tuberculosis or without tuberculosis infection. In this chain, TRBV4-3 is recombined with TRBJ2-7; the D gene is perhaps TRBD2, on 6 matching bases. The sequenced sample was PBMCs. The CDR3 region: CASSQEDGSGYYEQYF. The nucleotide sequence reads TGCGCCAGCAGCCAAGAGGACGGGAGCGGATACTACGAGCAGTACTTC.